The following is a T cell receptor (beta chain) sequence with its context. Original methodology: Nucleated cell number was recorded as an estimate derived from reference gene primer amplification. Repertoires were generated with immunoSEQ multiplex PCR, while TCRdb's copy carries only in-frame clones and drops some. V and J calls and clone size are given by that table; D and trimming were obtained from the DNA. The data hold 190,000 or so clones, with roughly 89% observed a single time. The record originates from a study of blood T cell repertoires in COVID-19. Study as a whole: Material from acute and convalescent COVID-19 was sourced from the United States, Italy and Spain. Sample material is recorded as cDNA or gDNA derived from T cells, B-cell-depleted T cells, or PBMCs.

This clonotype was obtained from a woman aged 18-30 years who had recovered from COVID-19. Source material: peripheral blood.

The chain's CDR3 is CATSDSRYLLSNQPQHF. The DNA for the CDR3 is TGTGCCACCAGTGATTCCCGATACTTACTTAGCAATCAGCCCCAGCATTTT. The chain joins TRBV24-1 to TRBJ1-5; D unclear. CDR1 and CDR2 from the germline V gene are KGHDR and SFDVKD. V gave up 2 bases and J gave up 0 bases, with 13 bases separating them. The CDR3 runs to 17 residues.